The clone carrying this T cell receptor (beta chain) has only a few counts. What it binds is unknown. A read error may account for a junction end that differs from germline. It was with 60 Vbeta and 13 Jbeta primers that the PCR ran. The assay was immunoSEQ multiplex PCR, and TCRdb's table has in-frame clones only and misses some. In the table there are tens of thousands of clones, around 80% of which are singletons. These data originate in a study of cytomegalovirus exposure and HLA in healthy donors. Study conclusions and caveats: Earlier analysis looked at TCR beta V segments, and most were productive about 87% or about 30% of the time.

Per the germline V gene, CDR1 is SEHNR and CDR2 is FQNEAQ (reference sequence). The CDR3 is made up of 17 amino acids. This sequence was found in a male donor in good health and CMV-seropositive. The sequenced sample was PBMCs. The chain joins TRBV7-9 to TRBJ2-5; D possibly corresponds to TRBD1 (6 bases). CDR3 sequence reads: CSSSLTGLGPVQETQYF. The CDR3 DNA follows: TGTTCCAGCAGCTTAACAGGGTTAGGCCCGGTTCAAGAGACCCAGTACTTC.